A single sample gave rise to the 21 T cell receptor beta chains below, sequenced in a study of blood T cell repertoires in COVID-19. Clones were sequenced by immunoSEQ multiplex PCR, and TCRdb holds only the in-frame ones, with some missing. Among about 250,000 clones listed, over 80% were seen once. What was sequenced was PBMCs or T cells enriched from blood (not recorded which). The receptors originated from a woman in her 40s who had been exposed to COVID-19.

V is TRBV3-1 (or the pseudogene TRBV3-2) and J is TRBJ2-1, with 8 bases fitting TRBD1. Germline CDR1 and CDR2: LGHDT and YNNKEL (reference sequence). The CDR3 extends over 16 amino acids. J was trimmed by 9 bases and V by 2 bases; bases with no gene match: 12. CDR3: CASSQYRTGPDGEQFF. CDR3 nucleotides: TGTGCCAGCAGCCAATACAGGACAGGGCCGGATGGTGAGCAGTTCTTC.

The chain employs TRBV5-6 and TRBJ2-5, with 11 bases that match TRBD1. The V and J ends lost 5 bases and 8 bases, in that order; junction bases with no gene match: 11. The CDR3 has 15 amino acids. Germline CDR1 is SGHDT and CDR2 is YYEEEE. CDR3 nucleotide sequence: TGTGCCAGCAGTCGGGACAGGGGGGGTTCGGGAACCCAGTACTTC. It is translated as CASSRDRGGSGTQYF.

This chain connects TRBV9 to TRBJ2-3; 8 nucleotides match TRBD1. Germline CDR1 SGDLS, CDR2 YYNGEE. This CDR3 spans 16 amino acids. V shed 3 bases and J 2 bases; nucleotides not matched to a gene: 8. For the CDR3, the DNA is TGTGCCAGCAGCGGTGTCGGACAGGGAGACACAGATACGCAGTATTTT. This translates into CASSGVGQGDTDTQYF.

This clone was picked up one time. The chain carries TRBV4-1 and TRBJ1-1, with 8 nucleotides matching TRBD1. Trimming removed 1 base from V and 5 bases from J; junction bases left unmatched: 12. This CDR3 is built from 17 residues. Germline loops: CDR1 MGHRA, CDR2 YSYEKL. CDR3 in amino acids: CASSQVWGTGDGTEAFF. The CDR3 DNA follows: TGCGCCAGCAGCCAAGTCTGGGGGACAGGTGATGGGACTGAAGCTTTCTTT.

The rearrangement links TRBV4-2 to TRBJ1-3; D is perhaps TRBD1 (5 bases). V was cut by 0 bases and J by 6 bases, with 15 bases left in between. CDR3 length equals 16 residues. Per the germline V gene, CDR1 is LGHNA and CDR2 is YNFKEQ. Written as DNA, the CDR3 is TGTGCCAGCAGCCAAGATAGATGGGGACTTCTAAACACCATATATTTT. Its translation: CASSQDRWGLLNTIYF.

This sequence joins TRBV27 and TRBJ2-5, with 10 bases lining up with TRBD2. The germline gives CDR1 MNHEY, CDR2 SMNVEV (reference sequence). V lost 3 bases, J lost 5 bases, and 9 bases stayed unmatched. The CDR3 runs to 16 residues. The CDR3 protein is CASSLRSGRAGETQYF. The CDR3 coding sequence is TGTGCCAGCAGTTTGAGGAGCGGGAGGGCCGGGGAGACCCAGTACTTC.

The rearrangement uses TRBV6-5 and TRBJ1-1, with D perhaps matching TRBD1 (5 bases). The CDR3 is made up of 14 amino acids. Trimming stripped 6 bases from V and 0 bases from J, with 11 bases between. Germline CDR1 reads MNHEY; CDR2 reads SVGAGI. The CDR3 region is CASRSGTMNTEAFF. The CDR3 DNA sequence: TGTGCCAGCAGATCCGGGACTATGAACACTGAAGCTTTCTTT.

The chain recombines TRBV5-8 with TRBJ1-2; 7 nucleotides agree with TRBD1. V lost 4 bases, J lost 5 bases, and 2 bases stayed unmatched. The V gene's germline CDR1 is SGHTS and CDR2 YDEGEE. The CDR3 covers 12 residues. CDR3 protein: CASSLTGYGYTF. For the CDR3, the DNA is TGTGCCAGCAGCCTGACAGGGTATGGCTACACCTTC.

The V call is TRBV27, the J call TRBJ2-2; D is perhaps TRBD1 (6 bases). This CDR3 is built from 18 residues. Germline CDR1 is MNHEY and CDR2 is SMNVEV (reference sequence). V dropped 0 bases and J dropped 3 bases, with 17 bases sitting between them. This chain's CDR3 is CASSLSVLRGVDTGELFF. CDR3 bases: TGTGCCAGCAGTTTATCGGTGCTCAGGGGAGTGGACACCGGGGAGCTGTTTTTT.

The J gene is TRBJ2-7, the V gene TRBV27; D may be TRBD2 (5 bases). The V gene's germline CDR1 is MNHEY and CDR2 SMNVEV (reference sequence). The CDR3 sequence is 13 residues long. With 6 bases removed from V and 2 bases from J, the gap between germline ends came to 11 bases. The CDR3 loop is CASRGAGAYEQYV. Written as DNA, the CDR3 is TGTGCCAGCAGAGGTGCCGGGGCCTACGAGCAGTACGTC.

CDR3 sequence reads: CASSHPEVATYEQYV. CDR3 sequence (DNA): TGTGCCAGCAGCCACCCTGAGGTAGCGACCTACGAGCAGTACGTC. V is TRBV5-1 and J is TRBJ2-7; possible D gene TRBD2, 5 bases. This CDR3 has 15 amino acids. Germline CDR1 reads SGHRS; CDR2 reads YFSETQ.

V usage is TRBV2 and J usage is TRBJ1-2; TRBD1 aligns across 10 bases. J was trimmed by 10 bases and V by 6 bases; bases with no gene match: 11. Germline-derived CDR1 and CDR2 are SNHLY and FYNNEI. The CDR3 runs 14 residues. CDR3 residues: CASSATGGTGAYTF. The CDR3 DNA reads as TGTGCCAGCAGCGCGACCGGTGGGACAGGGGCCTACACCTTC.

V usage is TRBV4-3 and J usage is TRBJ1-1, with a tentative D call TRBD1 (6 bases). V was pared by 4 bases and J by 0 bases, with 21 bases between. Germline CDR1 reads LGHNA; CDR2 reads YSLEER. CDR3 length: 18 amino acids. The CDR3 bases are TGCGCCAGCAGCCCTAGTCCGGCCGCAGGGGCCATGAACACTGAAGCTTTCTTT. Translating it yields CASSPSPAAGAMNTEAFF.

CDR3 in DNA: TGTGCCAGCAGCTTAGGACAGGGTAGATCACCCCTCCACTTT. This encodes CASSLGQGRSPLHF. The gene calls are TRBV7-9 and TRBJ1-6; TRBD1 agrees at 7 bases. There are 14 residues in the CDR3. Germline V lookup: CDR1 SEHNR, CDR2 FQNEAQ (reference sequence). The V segment lost 1 base and the J segment 10 bases; nucleotides outside the gene matches: 4.

V usage is TRBV18 and J usage is TRBJ2-7; 10 bases agree with TRBD1. This CDR3 is 15 amino acids long. Germline V CDR1 and CDR2: KGHSH, LQKENI. Trimming cost V 5 bases and J 2 bases; bases outside gene matches: 6. CDR3 in amino acids: CASSTGTGVPYEQYF. CDR3 nucleotide sequence: TGTGCCAGCTCAACCGGGACAGGGGTTCCCTACGAGCAGTACTTC.

The chain carries TRBV30 and TRBJ2-3; D might be TRBD2 (7 bases). The V end lost 5 bases, the J end lost 6 bases, and 15 bases lay between the germline ends. The germline V gene encodes CDR1 GTSNPN and CDR2 SVGIG (reference sequence). CDR3 length equals 13 residues. CDR3 sequence: CAWSRGGVDTQYF. CDR3 nucleotides: TGTGCCTGGTCTAGGGGGGGGGTCGATACGCAGTATTTT.

The chain couples TRBV4-1 to TRBJ1-4, with 9 bases that match TRBD1. V lost 4 bases, J lost 4 bases, and 4 bases stayed unmatched. The CDR3 has 15 amino acids. CDR1 is MGHRA and CDR2 is YSYEKL in the germline V gene. In nucleotides, the CDR3 is TGCGCCAGCAGCCCGACAGGGGGGAATAATGAAAAACTGTTTTTT. Encoded protein: CASSPTGGNNEKLFF.

The genes are TRBV11-1 and TRBJ2-5; D is possibly TRBD2 (6 bases). CDR1 and CDR2 (germline): SGHAT, FQDESV (reference sequence). This CDR3 comprises 15 residues. Between the trimmed V and J ends, which lost 5 bases and 4 bases, there was a span of 17 bases. Here the CDR3 reads CASSRRGGGVETQYF. The CDR3 nucleotides are TGTGCCAGCAGCCGAAGGGGCGGAGGGGTAGAGACCCAGTACTTC.

J is TRBJ1-1 and V is TRBV6-5; 7 bases line up with TRBD1. CDR1 and CDR2 (germline): MNHEY, SVGAGI. V lost 2 bases to trimming and J lost 6 bases; unmatched junction nucleotides: 6. This CDR3 region has 14 residues. In DNA, the CDR3 is TGTGCCAGCAGTTACACGACAGGGAAGGCTGAAGCTTTCTTT. Protein sequence: CASSYTTGKAEAFF.

This chain links TRBV25-1 with TRBJ1-5; D is ambiguous. Germline assignment: CDR1 MGHDK and CDR2 SYGVNS. The CDR3 loop spans 13 amino acids. Between the trimmed V and J ends, which lost 6 bases and 0 bases, there was a span of 6 bases. CDR3 bases: TGTGCCAGCAGGACACGTAGCAATCAGCCCCAGCATTTT. It specifies CASRTRSNQPQHF.

This rearrangement joins TRBV6-2 or TRBV6-3 to TRBJ2-3; TRBD1 agrees at 9 bases. Germline CDR1 MNHEY, CDR2 SVGEGT. The V and J ends lost 2 bases and 3 bases, in that order; junction bases with no gene match: 9. This CDR3 region has 17 residues. The CDR3 reads CASSYRLGQGGTDTQYF. Here the CDR3 DNA reads TGTGCCAGCAGTTACCGATTGGGACAGGGAGGGACAGATACGCAGTATTTT.